One sample yielded the 26 T cell receptor beta chains listed below, sequenced in a study of blood T cell repertoires in COVID-19. Data came from immunoSEQ multiplex PCR; TCRdb stores just in-frame clones and leaves some out. Found here are some 160,000 clones, approximately 86% of them singletons; the top ten hold 2.5%. The sequenced sample consisted of peripheral blood. These receptor sequences come from a woman over 75 with COVID-19, enrolled during active disease.

V is TRBV5-1 and J is TRBJ2-7; weak D call: TRBD2 (6 bases). The V gene lost 0 bases and the J gene lost 8 bases, with 18 bases spanning the gap. CDR3 length equals 15 residues. Per the germline V gene, CDR1 is SGHRS and CDR2 is YFSETQ. CDR3 loop: CASSLAAGSVFQQYF. In nucleotides, the CDR3 is TGCGCCAGCAGCTTGGCGGCGGGATCGGTCTTCCAGCAGTACTTC. The entire variable domain, with the rest obtained from reference TRBV5-1 and TRBJ2-7, is as follows: KAGVTQTPRYLIKTRGQQVTLSCSPISGHRSVSWYQQTPGQGLQFLFEYFSETQRNKGNFPGRFSGRQFSNSRSEMNVSTLELGDSALYLCASSLAAGSVFQQYFGPGTRLTVT.

The chain links TRBV9 to TRBJ1-6; 7 bases fit TRBD1. There are 17 residues in the CDR3. J lost 7 bases, V lost 0 bases, and 10 bases had no gene match. Germline V CDR1 and CDR2: SGDLS, YYNGEE. CDR3 DNA sequence: TGTGCCAGCAGCGTAGATATATTGGCAGGGGGGAATTCACCCCTCCACTTT. Amino acids: CASSVDILAGGNSPLHF.

This chain links TRBV5-8 with TRBJ1-5; D remains unclear. CDR3 length: 15 amino acids. V lost 0 bases and J lost 0, with 7 bases in between. Germline V gene sequence: CDR1 SGHTS, CDR2 YDEGEE. CDR3 coding DNA: TGTGCCAGCAGCTTGGGGCAGGATAGCAATCAGCCCCAGCATTTT. Amino acid sequence: CASSLGQDSNQPQHF.

The chain links TRBV5-6 to TRBJ1-2; no clear D gene. This CDR3 spans 17 amino acids. V was pared by 1 base and J by 4 bases, with 20 bases between. Germline V lookup: CDR1 SGHDT, CDR2 YYEEEE. In nucleotides, the CDR3 is TGTGCCAGCAGCTTGCTGGATACGAATCCGGGTAGCTATGGCTACACCTTC. It specifies CASSLLDTNPGSYGYTF. The full variable domain, its missing parts supplied by reference TRBV5-6 and TRBJ1-2, is DAGVTQSPTHLIKTRGQQVTLRCSPKSGHDTVSWYQQALGQGPQFIFQYYEEEERQRGNFPDRFSGHQFPNYSSELNVNALLLGDSALYLCASSLLDTNPGSYGYTFGSGTRLTVV.

The chain recombines TRBV5-5 with TRBJ1-5; D call uncertain. This CDR3 spans 15 amino acids. CDR1 is SGHKS, CDR2 YYEKEE, per germline (reference sequence). The V gene lost 3 bases and the J gene lost 3 bases, with 13 bases spanning the gap. This CDR3 reads CASSWNGLLNQPQHF. Here the CDR3 DNA reads TGTGCCAGCAGCTGGAACGGGTTGCTCAATCAGCCCCAGCATTTT.

This CDR3 is CASSIRGRLAGVSGANVLTF. The CDR3 region has the DNA TGTGCCAGTAGTATAAGGGGTCGGCTAGCGGGAGTATCTGGGGCCAACGTCCTGACTTTC. The V gene is TRBV19, the J gene TRBJ2-6; 10 positions match TRBD2. After removal of 2 bases from V and 1 base from J, the junction contained 11 bases not matched to a gene. Germline CDR1 reads LNHDA; CDR2 reads SQIVND (reference sequence). The CDR3 totals 20 residues.

This clone has more than one count but fewer than ten. The chain couples TRBV24-1 to TRBJ1-1; 9 bases map to TRBD1. Germline CDR1 KGHDR, CDR2 SFDVKD. Trimming took 3 bases from V and 8 from J; bases not matched to a gene: 3. The CDR3 runs 13 residues. The CDR3 region is CATSDGTGREAFF. Written as DNA, the CDR3 is TGTGCCACCAGTGATGGGACAGGGAGGGAAGCTTTCTTT.

The chain links TRBV5-1 to TRBJ1-1, with 8 positions matching TRBD1. CDR3 size: 13 residues. The V segment lost 1 base and the J segment 4 bases; nucleotides outside the gene matches: 0. Germline V gene sequence: CDR1 SGHRS, CDR2 YFSETQ. The CDR3 DNA follows: TGCGCCAGCAGCTTGACAGGGGGCACTGAAGCTTTCTTT. It specifies CASSLTGGTEAFF.

This chain connects TRBV18 to TRBJ1-1, with D unresolved. V was cut by 1 base and J by 3 bases, with 6 bases left in between. CDR3 length: 13 residues. In germline, CDR1 is KGHSH, CDR2 LQKENI. CDR3 nucleotides: TGTGCCAGCTCACCACTGGAGGACACTGAAGCTTTCTTT. It translates to CASSPLEDTEAFF. Filled out from reference TRBV18 and TRBJ1-1, the complete variable domain reads NAGVMQNPRHLVRRRGQEARLRCSPMKGHSHVYWYRQLPEEGLKFMVYLQKENIIDESGMPKERFSAEFPKEGPSILRIQQVVRGDSAAYFCASSPLEDTEAFFGQGTRLTVV.

This rearrangement joins TRBV14 to TRBJ1-2; D is uncertain. The CDR3 sequence is 12 residues long. The germline gives CDR1 SGHDN, CDR2 FVKESK. Trimming cost V 0 bases and J 6 bases, with 5 bases left between them. The chain's CDR3 is CASSQDAHGYTF. CDR3 sequence (DNA): TGTGCCAGCAGCCAAGATGCGCATGGCTACACCTTC.

The chain combines TRBV5-1 with TRBJ1-2; possible D gene TRBD1, 6 bases. Looked up from germline, CDR1 is SGHRS and CDR2 is YFSETQ. With 3 bases removed from V and 1 base from J, the gap between germline ends came to 16 bases. CDR3 length equals 16 residues. In DNA, the CDR3 is TGCGCCAGCAGCTCAACCCACAGGGAGTTTAACTATGGCTACACCTTC. Its protein product is CASSSTHREFNYGYTF.

The chain recombines TRBV10-3 with TRBJ2-2, with TRBD1 matching 11 bases. V lost 10 bases to trimming and J lost 0 bases; unmatched junction nucleotides: 16. Germline V gene data show CDR1 as ENHRY and CDR2 as SYGVKD. The CDR3 loop spans 19 amino acids. This CDR3 is CATLPGQGVRHSNTGELFF. CDR3 in DNA: TGTGCCACCTTGCCGGGACAGGGGGTCCGACACTCGAACACCGGGGAGCTGTTTTTT.

The chain has TRBV12-3 or TRBV12-4 and TRBJ1-1, with 7 bases identical to TRBD1. This CDR3 contains 13 residues. The ends lost 1 base at V and 8 bases at J; junction bases unmatched: 4. CDR3 bases: TGTGCCAGCAGTTTAGGGACAGGAGGGGAAGCTTTCTTT. It specifies CASSLGTGGEAFF.

The genes are TRBV6-2 or TRBV6-3 and TRBJ2-1, with TRBD2 identical over 11 bases. V was pared by 3 bases and J by 8 bases, with 6 bases of the junction left unmatched. There are 15 residues in the CDR3. Germline V lookup: CDR1 MNHEY, CDR2 SVGEGT. In nucleotides, the CDR3 is TGTGCCAGCAGTTATGAGACTAGCGGGATTCATGAGCAGTTCTTC. Translating gives CASSYETSGIHEQFF.

This clone was seen only once. CDR3 residues: CASSELGLAGFETQYF. In nucleotides, the CDR3 is TGTGCCAGCAGTGAATTGGGACTAGCGGGATTCGAGACCCAGTACTTC. This chain joins TRBV6-1 and TRBJ2-5; TRBD2 aligns across 13 bases. The germline V gene has CDR1 MNHNS and CDR2 SASEGT. The CDR3 sequence is 16 residues long. V trimming: 2 bases; J trimming: 5 bases; junction bases outside the gene matches: 5.

This clone occurred a few times. The J gene is TRBJ2-5, the V gene TRBV28; 9 nucleotides match TRBD1. J gave up 5 bases and V 6 bases, and 4 bases lay outside the gene matches. The germline CDR1 and CDR2 sequences are MDHEN and SYDVKM. CDR3 size: 13 residues. Here the CDR3 reads CASRTGGRETQYF. The CDR3 DNA is TGTGCCAGCAGAACAGGGGGCAGGGAGACCCAGTACTTC.

The rearrangement joins TRBV5-8 to TRBJ2-6; 11 positions match TRBD1. This CDR3 contains 18 residues. Unmatched junction bases numbered 5, after V lost 1 base and J lost 2 bases. Looked up from germline, CDR1 is SGHTS and CDR2 is YDEGEE. Here the CDR3 reads CASSLSLGQGAGANVLTF. The CDR3 DNA follows: TGTGCCAGCAGCTTGAGTCTGGGACAGGGGGCTGGGGCCAACGTCCTGACTTTC.

The chain joins TRBV7-3 to TRBJ1-1, with TRBD1 identical over 9 bases. The CDR3 length is 14 residues. From germline, CDR1 is SGHTA and CDR2 FQGTGA. V was clipped by 5 bases and J by 4 bases; unmatched bases: 5. The CDR3 region has the DNA TGTGCCAGCAGCAAACAGGGGGCTAGCACTGAAGCTTTCTTT. This translates into CASSKQGASTEAFF.

The J gene is TRBJ2-3, the V gene TRBV7-2, with unresolved D. Germline assignment: CDR1 SGHTA and CDR2 FQGNSA. The CDR3 sequence is 14 residues long. V lost 5 bases and J 3 bases, leaving 12 bases between the germline ends. The CDR3 protein is CASSATRATDTQYF. The CDR3 nucleotides are TGTGCCAGCAGCGCGACCCGAGCGACAGATACGCAGTATTTT.

This sequence joins TRBV29-1 and TRBJ1-5; no firm D call. Trimming pared 4 bases from V and 7 bases from J, leaving 17 bases between. This CDR3 has 14 residues. In germline, CDR1 is SQVTM, CDR2 ANQGSEA. CDR3 in DNA: TGCAGCGTTGCCATGGCGGATGTAGGACAGCCCCAGCATTTT. Protein product: CSVAMADVGQPQHF.

The CDR3 DNA is TGTGCCACCGCAGGGGGCAGTGCTAATGAAAAACTGTTTTTT. This gives the protein CATAGGSANEKLFF. The chain couples TRBV10-3 to TRBJ1-4, with 8 bases fitting TRBD1. The V gene end was trimmed by 10 bases and the J gene end by 3 bases; junction bases not matched to a gene: 7. The germline V gene encodes CDR1 ENHRY and CDR2 SYGVKD. The CDR3 has 14 amino acids.

The chain joins TRBV15 to TRBJ2-2; the match to TRBD2 covers 7 bases. Germline CDR1 LNHNV, CDR2 YYDKDF (reference sequence). V shed 0 bases, J shed 5 bases, and the junction held 6 bases outside the gene matches. This CDR3 spans 16 amino acids. The CDR3 nucleotides are TGTGCCACCAGCAGAGATCCTTGGCGGGGGACCGGGGAGCTGTTTTTT. This encodes CATSRDPWRGTGELFF.

The CDR3 region has the DNA TGCGCCAGCAGCCAAGATACGGGACAGGGGTCTCGTAATGAAAAACTGTTTTTT. Translation gives CASSQDTGQGSRNEKLFF. This chain joins TRBV4-3 and TRBJ1-4; 10 nucleotides match TRBD1. The V and J ends lost 0 bases and 4 bases, in that order; junction bases with no gene match: 8. CDR3 length: 18 residues. CDR1 is LGHNA and CDR2 is YSLEER in the germline V gene.

This rearrangement joins TRBV28 to TRBJ1-4, with 9 positions matching TRBD1. There are 15 residues in the CDR3. The ends lost 5 bases at V and 4 bases at J; junction bases unmatched: 5. CDR1 is MDHEN and CDR2 is SYDVKM in the germline V gene. This CDR3 reads CASSPRTGVNEKLFF. The CDR3 coding sequence is TGTGCCAGCAGTCCCAGGACAGGGGTTAATGAAAAACTGTTTTTT.

There are a few counts of this clone. V usage is TRBV3-1 (or the pseudogene TRBV3-2) and J usage is TRBJ1-2, with a tentative D call TRBD1 (5 bases). The CDR3 has 15 residues. Trimming pared 4 bases from V and 0 bases from J, leaving 12 bases between. Per germline, CDR1 LGHDT and CDR2 YNNKEL (reference sequence). This CDR3 reads CASSPRGGANYGYTF. Here the CDR3 DNA reads TGTGCCAGCAGCCCCCGTGGGGGGGCTAACTATGGCTACACCTTC.

V usage is TRBV5-1 and J usage is TRBJ1-1; D call uncertain. The CDR3 covers 14 residues. V was trimmed by 6 bases and J by 1 base, leaving 13 bases between them. CDR1 is SGHRS, CDR2 YFSETQ, per germline. CDR3 region: CASKNSGSNTEAFF. CDR3 sequence (DNA): TGCGCCAGCAAGAATTCCGGGTCGAACACTGAAGCTTTCTTT.